One and the same sample provided the 20 T cell receptor beta chains below, sequenced in a study of blood T cells in healthy people across ages. The authors ran a second PCR of about 7 to 12 cycles using a sample-barcoded 5' primer and a J-beta primer mix. MiXCR was run by TCRdb on the 5' RACE reads, yielding one entry per CDR3 protein. The sample carries over 1,500,000 distinct CDR3 sequences, more than 35% recorded once. Material for sequencing was blood. The source is a human donor in good health.

This chain's CDR3 is CASTLLSGDRNEQFF. The CDR3 DNA follows: TGTGCCAGCACCCTCCTTAGCGGGGATAGGAATGAGCAGTTCTTC. V is TRBV27 and J is TRBJ2-1; 8 bases match TRBD2. CDR3 length: 15 amino acids. Germline V gene sequence: CDR1 MNHEY, CDR2 SMNVEV (reference sequence). V shed 7 bases, J shed 7 bases, and the junction held 12 bases outside the gene matches.

In its sample, this clonotype was seen a few times. The chain links TRBV24-1 to TRBJ2-7; no clear D. Germline V lookup: CDR1 KGHDR, CDR2 SFDVKD. This CDR3 comprises 12 residues. Trimming cost V 2 bases and J 12 bases, with 13 bases left between them. The CDR3 spells CATSDWTRPLYF. The CDR3 DNA is TGTGCCACCAGTGATTGGACGCGACCCTTGTACTTC.

This clonotype showed up just a few times. The chain joins TRBV7-3 to TRBJ2-1, with D hard to call. The CDR3 contains 14 residues. CDR1 SGHTA and CDR2 FQGTGA come from the germline V gene. V dropped 2 bases and J dropped 10 bases, with 15 bases sitting between them. The CDR3 loop is CASSLENGAREQFF. DNA for the CDR3: TGTGCCAGCAGCTTAGAGAATGGTGCGAGGGAGCAGTTCTTC.

This clonotype turned up a few times. The chain's CDR3 is CSARGGRGTSVYEQYF. The CDR3 DNA reads TGCAGTGCTAGAGGAGGGAGGGGGACTAGTGTTTACGAGCAGTACTTC. The V gene is TRBV20-1, the J gene TRBJ2-7; 8 positions match TRBD2. Germline assignment: CDR1 DFQATT and CDR2 SNEGSKA (reference sequence). The V gene end was trimmed by 1 base and the J gene end by 4 bases; junction bases not matched to a gene: 12. The CDR3 is made up of 16 amino acids.

In this sample, this clonotype turned up many times. The chain is built from TRBV29-1 and TRBJ2-7; 8 nucleotides agree with TRBD1. The V gene end was trimmed by 5 bases and the J gene end by 2 bases; junction bases not matched to a gene: 5. This CDR3 has 13 residues. Germline-derived CDR1 and CDR2 are SQVTM and ANQGSEA. The CDR3 loop reads CSVTRTGTYEQYF. CDR3 in DNA: TGCAGCGTTACCCGGACAGGGACCTACGAGCAGTACTTC.

This clonotype has only a few counts. This chain uses TRBV6-1 with TRBJ2-3; TRBD2 matches at 8 bases. The V and J ends lost 2 bases and 0 bases, in that order; junction bases with no gene match: 4. Looked up from germline, CDR1 is MNHNS and CDR2 is SASEGT. CDR3 length equals 16 residues. CDR3 bases: TGTGCCAGCAGTGAATGGCGGGGGGCTAGCACAGATACGCAGTATTTT. It codes for CASSEWRGASTDTQYF.

The CDR3 DNA reads as TGTGCCAGCAGCCCCACGCAATCCACTTATGGCTACACCTTC. Encoded protein: CASSPTQSTYGYTF. The chain has TRBV4-2 and TRBJ1-2; D is undetermined. Germline CDR1 reads LGHNA; CDR2 reads YNFKEQ. The CDR3 covers 14 residues. Between the trimmed V and J ends, which lost 4 bases and 5 bases, there was a span of 14 bases.

Concerning this clonotype: One end of the junction varies from germline; a read error may be responsible. The chain employs TRBV6-2 or TRBV6-3 and TRBJ2-3; TRBD2 matches 7 bases. CDR3 length: 18 residues. Looked up from germline, CDR1 is MNHEY and CDR2 is SVGEGT. CDR3 sequence: CASSYGRARLGSTDAQYF. As DNA, the CDR3 is TGTGCCAGCAGTTACGGGAGGGCCCGACTCGGGAGCACAGATGCGCAGTATTTT.

As DNA, the CDR3 is TGTGCCACCAGGCGGGGGGCAGTACAAGAGACCCAGTACTTC. Protein: CATRRGAVQETQYF. The chain recombines TRBV27 with TRBJ2-5; 8 bases are a match to TRBD2. V shed 10 bases and J 2 bases; nucleotides not matched to a gene: 9. This CDR3 has 14 residues. Germline-derived CDR1 and CDR2 are MNHEY and SMNVEV (reference sequence).

Concerning this clonotype itself: This may arise from a read error, as a much more abundant clone is one base away. The chain recombines TRBV5-1 with TRBJ2-3, with D possibly being TRBD2 (7 bases). V lost 0 bases and J lost 6, with 14 bases in between. CDR3 length: 15 residues. Germline-derived CDR1 and CDR2 are SGHRS and YFSETQ. The CDR3, as DNA: TGCGCCAGCAGCTTGGTTTCGGGGGGCGACGATACGCAGTATTTT. Its translation: CASSLVSGGDDTQYF.

This chain links TRBV20-1 with TRBJ1-2, with D possibly being TRBD1 (6 bases). Trimming cost V 0 bases and J 2 bases, with 13 bases left between them. The CDR3 is 15 residues long. CDR1 is DFQATT, CDR2 SNEGSKA, per germline (reference sequence). CDR3 region: CSARDLGRGNYGYTF. CDR3 sequence (DNA): TGCAGTGCTAGAGATCTAGGGAGGGGGAACTATGGCTACACCTTC.

V gene TRBV20-1 combines with J gene TRBJ1-2, with D perhaps matching TRBD1 (6 bases). Germline values: CDR1 DFQATT, CDR2 SNEGSKA (reference sequence). The CDR3 has 12 residues. V was cut by 1 base and J by 8 bases, with 11 bases left in between. This CDR3 is CSARGGAEGYTF. CDR3 nucleotides: TGCAGTGCTAGAGGGGGGGCGGAGGGCTACACCTTC.

This clonotype showed up just a few times. Since a much larger clone is just one base distant, this may be a read error. The chain uses TRBV30 and TRBJ2-1; maybe TRBD2 (7 bases). Germline V CDR1 and CDR2: GTSNPN, SVGIG (reference sequence). The CDR3 runs to 15 residues. The CDR3 loop is CAVNLRGARANGQFF. The DNA for the CDR3 is TGTGCCGTAAACCTCCGGGGGGCGCGGGCCAATGGGCAGTTCTTC.

The chain recombines TRBV20-1 with TRBJ2-1; TRBD1 agrees at 10 bases. CDR3 length: 14 amino acids. Germline assignment: CDR1 DFQATT and CDR2 SNEGSKA (reference sequence). The V segment lost 6 bases and the J segment 7 bases; nucleotides outside the gene matches: 9. The DNA of the CDR3 is TGCAGTGCGGAACGGGACAGGGGCGGGAATGAGCAGTTCTTC. Translating it yields CSAERDRGGNEQFF.

In its sample, this clonotype was seen a few times. The genes are TRBV20-1 and TRBJ2-5, with D tentatively TRBD1 or TRBD2 (6 bases each). The J call may be wrong; the DNA end is better matched by TRBJ2-7. Germline V gene lookup returns CDR1 DFQATT and CDR2 SNEGSKA (reference sequence). The CDR3 extends over 17 amino acids. Here the CDR3 reads CSARPHREDEGKYEQYF. Written as DNA, the CDR3 is TGCAGTGCTAGACCGCACAGGGAGGACGAGGGAAAATACGAGCAGTACTTC.

V usage is TRBV7-2 and J usage is TRBJ1-2, with 11 bases identical to TRBD1. Germline V gene lookup returns CDR1 SGHTA and CDR2 FQGNSA. The CDR3 runs to 17 residues. Trimming took 2 bases from V and 4 from J; bases not matched to a gene: 9. For the CDR3, the DNA is TGTGCCAGCAGCTTACATATTACCGGGACAGGGGGCTATGGCTACACCTTC. It translates to CASSLHITGTGGYGYTF.

This clonotype was seen only a few times. This CDR3 is CASSSSWSETQFF. CDR3 in DNA: TGTGCCAGCAGTTCTAGCTGGAGCGAGACCCAGTTCTTC. The rearrangement links TRBV12-3 or TRBV12-4 to TRBJ2-1, with a possible D match to TRBD2 (5 bases). This CDR3 spans 13 amino acids. The germline V and J ends were trimmed by 4 bases and 13 bases, with 17 bases remaining between them.

The chain has TRBV7-2 and TRBJ2-3; D unresolved. Germline assignment: CDR1 SGHTA and CDR2 FQGNSA. The V end lost 1 base, the J end lost 0 bases, and 11 bases lay between the germline ends. This CDR3 spans 16 amino acids. Written as DNA, the CDR3 is TGTGCCAGCAGCTTAGTGGCAAGTACTAGCACAGATACGCAGTATTTT. As protein: CASSLVASTSTDTQYF.

V usage is TRBV29-1 and J usage is TRBJ2-3; D ambiguous. The CDR3 sequence is 13 residues long. Germline CDR1 reads SQVTM; CDR2 reads ANQGSEA. With 4 bases removed from V and 2 bases from J, the gap between germline ends came to 10 bases. CDR3: CSVAGRHTDTQYF. The CDR3 DNA is TGCAGCGTTGCGGGCAGGCACACAGATACGCAGTATTTT.

J is TRBJ2-1 and V is TRBV7-2; D is ambiguous. The CDR3 totals 16 residues. V was clipped by 0 bases and J by 5 bases, with 14 bases between them. The germline V gene has CDR1 SGHTA and CDR2 FQGNSA. The CDR3 coding sequence is TGTGCCAGCAGCTTAGCAATCGGGCCACAAAACAATGAGCAGTTCTTC. Translation gives CASSLAIGPQNNEQFF. The entire variable domain, with the rest obtained from reference TRBV7-2 and TRBJ2-1, is as follows: GAGVSQSPSNKVTEKGKDVELRCDPISGHTALYWYRQSLGQGLEFLIYFQGNSAPDKSGLPSDRFSAERTGGSVSTLTIQRTQQEDSAVYLCASSLAIGPQNNEQFFGPGTRLTVL.